The clone carrying this TCR beta chain was counted a few times. Antigen specificity is unknown. Both 60 Vbeta primers and 13 Jbeta primers went into the PCR. Measured with immunoSEQ multiplex PCR; TCRdb has only the in-frame clones, and not every one. The sample contains about 120,000 clones, about 8% of which appear only once. The CDR3 spans 18 residues. Germline assignment: CDR1 SGHRS and CDR2 YFSETQ. With V trimmed by 2 bases and J by 0 bases, 4 bases remained unmatched. This sample was taken from a study of cytomegalovirus exposure and HLA in healthy donors. Study overall: An early data release held approximately 85 million unique TCRs from HLA-typed donors.

Findings and caveats of the study: Association of a missense DCLRE1C variant with TCR beta V- and J-gene trimming was reported in a later analysis. CMV antigen specificity of three CMV-associated chains was confirmed in vitro. It was approximately 150 TCR beta chains that were listed as cytomegalovirus-associated.

Sequencing input: PBMCs. This TCR was recovered from a woman between 40 and 50 years old in good health and CMV-seropositive. The chain couples TRBV5-1 to TRBJ2-4; 14 bases are a match to TRBD2. CDR3 bases: TGCGCCAGCAGCTTCGGGACTAGCGGGGGACTAGCCAAAAACATTCAGTACTTC. Protein: CASSFGTSGGLAKNIQYF. Using reference TRBV5-1 and TRBJ2-4 for the parts outside the CDR3, the full variable domain is KAGVTQTPRYLIKTRGQQVTLSCSPISGHRSVSWYQQTPGQGLQFLFEYFSETQRNKGNFPGRFSGRQFSNSRSEMNVSTLELGDSALYLCASSFGTSGGLAKNIQYFGAGTRLSVL.